This T cell receptor beta chain was retrieved from a study of T cells after yellow fever vaccination. In making TCR cDNA, 5'RACE template switching added a universal primer site and UMIs to it. TCRdb called the 5' RACE reads again in MiXCR, with one record for every CDR3 protein. The sample comprises nearly 550,000 distinct CDR3 sequences, 15% to 20% of which are singletons, and around an eighth rests with the top ten. Germline CDR1 and CDR2: MNHNS and SASEGT. V shed 10 bases, J shed 0 bases, and the junction held 7 bases outside the gene matches. The CDR3 spans 14 residues. Study-wide findings and caveats: There was a small share of clonotypes that showed up in both the CD4 and CD8 compartments. Boosting was followed by the reappearance of most primary-vaccination clones (roughly 95% CD4, more than 70% CD8).

This clonotype was detected a few times. Antigen specificity is unknown. This sequence was found in a man aged 25 to 45 who received the YFV17D yellow fever vaccine. The chain couples TRBV6-1 to TRBJ2-7, with 9 bases matching TRBD1. Sequenced material: PBMCs, taken 15 days after the yellow fever booster vaccination. In DNA, the CDR3 is TGTGCCACCCTTGGGGGACAGGGCTCCTACGAGCAGTACTTC. Protein product: CATLGGQGSYEQYF.